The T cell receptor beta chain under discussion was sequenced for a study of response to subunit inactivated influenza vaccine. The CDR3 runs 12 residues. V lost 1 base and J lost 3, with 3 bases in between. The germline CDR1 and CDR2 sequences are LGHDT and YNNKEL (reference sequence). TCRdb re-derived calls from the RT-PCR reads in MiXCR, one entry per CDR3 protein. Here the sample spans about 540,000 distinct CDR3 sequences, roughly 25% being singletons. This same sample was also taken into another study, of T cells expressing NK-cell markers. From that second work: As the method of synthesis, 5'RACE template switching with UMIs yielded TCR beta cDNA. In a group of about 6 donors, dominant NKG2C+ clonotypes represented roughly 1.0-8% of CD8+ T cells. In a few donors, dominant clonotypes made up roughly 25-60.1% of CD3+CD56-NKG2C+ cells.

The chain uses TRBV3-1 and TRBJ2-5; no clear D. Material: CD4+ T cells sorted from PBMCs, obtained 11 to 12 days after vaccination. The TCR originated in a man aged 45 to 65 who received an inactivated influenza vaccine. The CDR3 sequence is CASSQVKETQYF. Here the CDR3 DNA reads TGTGCCAGCAGCCAAGTAAAAGAGACCCAGTACTTC.